Presented here are 23 T cell receptor beta chains from one specimen sequenced in a study of blood T cell repertoires in COVID-19. The table came from immunoSEQ multiplex PCR; TCRdb's copy has only in-frame clones and leaves some out. The sample records just over 250,000 clones, around 90% being singletons. Sequencing was done on a sample of peripheral blood. Receptors originate from a young adult with COVID-19, enrolled during active disease.

The genes are TRBV15 and TRBJ1-4; TRBD1 matches at 7 bases. Per germline, CDR1 LNHNV and CDR2 YYDKDF (reference sequence). The CDR3 runs 15 residues. The J segment lost 5 bases and the V segment lost 8 bases, leaving 11 bases of the junction unmatched. CDR3: CATEKGDRENEKLFF. CDR3 DNA: TGTGCCACCGAAAAAGGAGACAGGGAAAATGAAAAACTGTTTTTT. The full variable domain, in which reference TRBV15 and TRBJ1-4 provide the parts outside the CDR3, is DAMVIQNPRYQVTQFGKPVTLSCSQTLNHNVMYWYQQKSSQAPKLLFHYYDKDFNNEADTPDNFQSRRPNTSFCFLDIRSPGLGDTAMYLCATEKGDRENEKLFFGSGTQLSVL.

The chain recombines TRBV24-1 with TRBJ2-1; 8 bases agree with TRBD2. Germline CDR1 reads KGHDR; CDR2 reads SFDVKD. Losses at the gene ends were 7 bases for V and 6 bases for J; bases not matched to a gene: 10. This CDR3 is built from 15 residues. The CDR3 region has the DNA TGTGCCACCAGGGCGACGGGACTAGTCGGCAATGAGCAGTTCTTC. This encodes CATRATGLVGNEQFF.

The chain links TRBV4-2 to TRBJ2-7; 8 bases line up with TRBD2. Germline lookup yields CDR1 LGHNA and CDR2 YNFKEQ. Trimming took 0 bases from V and 0 from J; bases not matched to a gene: 10. The CDR3 consists of 18 residues. The chain's CDR3 is CASSQEGGAGAHSYEQYF. As DNA, the CDR3 is TGTGCCAGCAGCCAAGAGGGGGGAGCGGGAGCCCACTCCTACGAGCAGTACTTC.

The V gene is TRBV5-4, the J gene TRBJ2-3; D is undetermined. V lost 0 bases, J lost 2 bases, and 7 bases lay in between. Germline CDR1 and CDR2: SGHNT and YYREEE (reference sequence). The CDR3 has 14 residues. The CDR3 DNA sequence: TGTGCCAGCAGCTTGGTCGTCCCCACAGATACGCAGTATTTT. Encoded protein: CASSLVVPTDTQYF.

The rearrangement uses TRBV3-1 (or the pseudogene TRBV3-2) and TRBJ2-3; 15 bases line up with TRBD2. Germline-derived CDR1 and CDR2 are LGHDT and YNNKEL (reference sequence). After removal of 4 bases from V and 3 bases from J, the junction contained 8 bases not matched to a gene. The CDR3 loop spans 18 amino acids. The CDR3 DNA reads TGTGCCAGCAGCCCGACTCCGGGACTAGCGGGAGGAACAGATACGCAGTATTTT. This sequence encodes CASSPTPGLAGGTDTQYF.

The CDR3 here is CSYTQWVEGGAFF. CDR3 coding DNA: TGCAGCTACACCCAGTGGGTCGAAGGAGGAGCTTTCTTT. The chain uses TRBV29-1 and TRBJ1-1, with D hard to call. Germline CDR1 reads SQVTM; CDR2 reads ANQGSEA. With 8 bases removed from V and 10 bases from J, the gap between germline ends came to 23 bases. The CDR3 spans 13 residues. The full variable domain, rest sourced from reference TRBV29-1 and TRBJ1-1, is SAVISQKPSRDICQRGTSLTIQCQVDSQVTMMFWYRQQPGQSLTLIATANQGSEATYESGFVIDKFPISRPNLTFSTLTVSNMSPEDSSIYLCSYTQWVEGGAFFGQGTRLTVV.

V gene TRBV5-1 combines with J gene TRBJ2-1; D is undetermined. This CDR3 is built from 18 residues. V gave up 4 bases and J gave up 4 bases, with 24 bases separating them. In germline, CDR1 is SGHRS, CDR2 YFSETQ. The DNA of the CDR3 is TGCGCCAGCAGCGAACACCCTTGGAGAGACGACCTTTACAATGAGCAGTTCTTC. This translates into CASSEHPWRDDLYNEQFF.

The chain has TRBV23-1 and TRBJ2-5; D possibly corresponds to TRBD1 (6 bases). TRBV23-1 is sorted into the ORF group, with uncertain function. V lost 0 bases and J lost 4, with 12 bases in between. CDR3 length equals 15 residues. CDR3 in amino acids: CASSQSGQGRETQYF. The CDR3 DNA reads TGCGCCAGCAGTCAATCAGGGCAGGGGAGAGAGACCCAGTACTTC.

This chain uses TRBV19 with TRBJ2-2; maybe TRBD2 (6 bases). CDR1 LNHDA and CDR2 SQIVND come from the germline V gene (reference sequence). This CDR3 has 17 residues. Trimming pared 7 bases from V and 3 bases from J, leaving 21 bases between. The CDR3 sequence: CASTRGKGRGDTGELFF. For the CDR3, the DNA is TGTGCCAGTACCCGTGGAAAGGGGCGGGGTGACACCGGGGAGCTGTTTTTT.

This chain links TRBV19 with TRBJ2-1, with D tentatively TRBD2 (6 bases). This CDR3 contains 12 residues. CDR1 LNHDA and CDR2 SQIVND come from the germline V gene (reference sequence). The V end lost 1 base, the J end lost 9 bases, and 7 bases lay between the germline ends. For the CDR3, the DNA is TGTGCCAGTAGTATAGCGGGAGCTGAGCAGTTCTTC. As protein: CASSIAGAEQFF.

The chain couples TRBV28 to TRBJ2-1; no clear D gene. The CDR3 loop spans 15 amino acids. Trimming removed 1 base from V and 0 bases from J, with 7 bases in between. The germline V gene encodes CDR1 MDHEN and CDR2 SYDVKM. The CDR3, as DNA: TGTGCCAGCAGTTTATACGGAGACTCCTACAATGAGCAGTTCTTC. This codes for CASSLYGDSYNEQFF.

V gene TRBV28 combines with J gene TRBJ1-3; D not resolved. Germline V lookup: CDR1 MDHEN, CDR2 SYDVKM. This CDR3 contains 14 residues. The V gene lost 3 bases and the J gene lost 0 bases, with 6 bases spanning the gap. The CDR3, as DNA: TGTGCCAGCAGTTTTTGGAGCTCTGGAAACACCATATATTTT. It encodes CASSFWSSGNTIYF. Looking up the rest from reference TRBV28 and TRBJ1-3 gives the full variable domain: DVKVTQSSRYLVKRTGEKVFLECVQDMDHENMFWYRQDPGLGLRLIYFSYDVKMKEKGDIPEGYSVSREKKERFSLILESASTNQTSMYLCASSFWSSGNTIYFGEGSWLTVV.

The rearrangement joins TRBV29-1 to TRBJ1-2, with D maybe TRBD1 (5 bases). Trimming took off 1 base at V and 1 base at J, with 13 bases between the two ends. This CDR3 comprises 15 residues. The germline V gene encodes CDR1 SQVTM and CDR2 ANQGSEA. Here the CDR3 DNA reads TGCAGCGTTGAAGTGGCAGGGCGGGGTAACTATGGCTACACCTTC. Protein sequence: CSVEVAGRGNYGYTF.

This clone was seen only once. J is TRBJ2-4 and V is TRBV27; TRBD1 matches 8 bases. Germline trimming cut 7 bases from V and 7 bases from J; bases unmatched to any gene: 9. Germline V gene data show CDR1 as MNHEY and CDR2 as SMNVEV (reference sequence). This CDR3 contains 14 residues. CDR3 in amino acids: CASTPGQGSNIQYF. The CDR3 bases are TGTGCCAGCACCCCCGGACAGGGCTCCAACATTCAGTACTTC.

This clone occurred many times. This sample also contains other DNA sequences that code for the same CDR3. This rearrangement joins TRBV7-2 to TRBJ2-6; the match to TRBD2 covers 8 bases. The V segment lost 3 bases and the J segment 0 bases; nucleotides outside the gene matches: 4. The CDR3 length is 17 residues. From germline, CDR1 is SGHTA and CDR2 FQGNSA. CDR3 protein: CASSFSSGFSGANVLTF. The CDR3 DNA follows: TGTGCCAGCAGCTTTTCTAGCGGGTTCTCTGGGGCCAACGTCCTGACTTTC.

The genes are TRBV6-5 and TRBJ2-2, with a possible D match to TRBD1 (6 bases). This CDR3 is built from 15 residues. The V gene's germline CDR1 is MNHEY and CDR2 SVGAGI. The ends were cut back, 2 bases at V and 1 base at J, with 8 bases in the middle. The CDR3 protein is CASSYGTMNTGELFF. The CDR3 DNA sequence: TGTGCCAGCAGTTACGGGACAATGAACACCGGGGAGCTGTTTTTT.

The chain recombines TRBV7-9 with TRBJ2-7; the match to TRBD2 covers 10 bases. The CDR3 runs to 15 residues. With 6 bases clipped from V and 1 base from J, the junction kept 6 bases outside the gene matches. The germline gives CDR1 SEHNR, CDR2 FQNEAQ (reference sequence). CDR3: CASRKGTSASYEQYF. The CDR3, as DNA: TGTGCCAGCAGAAAAGGGACTAGCGCGTCCTACGAGCAGTACTTC.

This clone was seen a single time. The chain employs TRBV6-5 and TRBJ1-2, with 8 bases aligning to TRBD1. The germline CDR1 and CDR2 sequences are MNHEY and SVGAGI. V shed 7 bases, J shed 1 base, and the junction held 8 bases outside the gene matches. The CDR3 extends over 15 amino acids. The CDR3 region is CASTTRQGSNYGYTF. DNA of the CDR3: TGTGCCAGCACCACAAGACAGGGGAGTAACTATGGCTACACCTTC.

V gene TRBV19 combines with J gene TRBJ2-2, with a weak D call TRBD1 (6 bases). The V gene's germline CDR1 is LNHDA and CDR2 SQIVND (reference sequence). V lost 4 bases and J lost 0, with 12 bases in between. The CDR3 has 16 amino acids. CDR3 coding DNA: TGTGCCAGTAGTAAGGTGGACAGATCGAACACCGGGGAGCTGTTTTTT. Its protein product is CASSKVDRSNTGELFF.

The chain joins TRBV11-2 to TRBJ1-1, with D possibly TRBD1 on 5 matching bases. Germline V gives CDR1 SGHAT, CDR2 FQNNGV. Trimming pared 0 bases from V and 8 bases from J, leaving 10 bases between. CDR3 size: 13 residues. CDR3 coding DNA: TGTGCCAGCAGCTTAGATCGCTGGGGCGAAGCTTTCTTT. Translation gives CASSLDRWGEAFF.

This chain uses TRBV30 with TRBJ2-2; TRBD2 agrees at 7 bases. CDR1 and CDR2 from the germline V gene are GTSNPN and SVGIG (reference sequence). V was clipped by 2 bases and J by 8 bases; unmatched bases: 8. The CDR3 runs to 14 residues. DNA of the CDR3: TGTGCCTGGAGTACACGGGAGGTCAGGGGGGAGCTGTTTTTT. It translates to CAWSTREVRGELFF.

This sequence joins TRBV29-1 and TRBJ2-3, with 9 bases aligning to TRBD1. In germline, CDR1 is SQVTM, CDR2 ANQGSEA. The ends lost 2 bases at V and 10 bases at J; junction bases unmatched: 7. The CDR3 sequence is 13 residues long. The DNA for the CDR3 is TGCAGCGTTGAAAGGGTAGACAGGGGGGCGCAGTATTTT. Translated: CSVERVDRGAQYF.

The rearrangement joins TRBV19 to TRBJ1-1; D call uncertain. This CDR3 is 14 amino acids long. With 6 bases removed from V and 0 bases from J, the gap between germline ends came to 11 bases. CDR1 LNHDA and CDR2 SQIVND come from the germline V gene (reference sequence). Here the CDR3 DNA reads TGTGCCAGTAGAGAGGAGGGTATGAACACTGAAGCTTTCTTT. Translation gives CASREEGMNTEAFF. Variable domain in full (rest from reference TRBV19 and TRBJ1-1): DGGITQSPKYLFRKEGQNVTLSCEQNLNHDAMYWYRQDPGQGLRLIYYSQIVNDFQKGDIAEGYSVSREKKESFPLTVTSAQKNPTAFYLCASREEGMNTEAFFGQGTRLTVV.